This TCR beta chain was observed in a study of T cells in Graves' hyperthyroidism and ophthalmopathy. In germline, CDR1 is SNHLY, CDR2 FYNNEI. The CDR3 consists of 16 residues. General study results and limits: Model output signaled ophthalmopathy a median roughly 6.5 months ahead of onset.

Remarks on this clonotype: Antigen: not known. This may be a read error: a much more frequent sequence differs by one nucleotide.

Clinical symptoms, serum thyroxine and TRAb, thyroid ultrasound and orbital computed tomography together formed the diagnostic basis. Amplification yielded TCR beta CDR3 regions, with RNA transcripts as the source. Researchers ran a first-round RT-PCR on the TCR CDR3 using the HTBI primer set. Via MiXCR, TCRdb re-called the multiplex PCR reads, giving one row per CDR3 protein. The sample yields some 300,000 distinct CDR3 sequences, around 13% seen once. The chain is built from TRBV2 and TRBJ2-6; D is possibly TRBD1 (6 bases). The TCR was taken from a middle-aged woman with Graves' hyperthyroidism. Source material: blood. CDR3 loop: CASRENRASGANVLAF. The DNA for the CDR3 is TGTGCCAGCAGGGAAAACAGGGCCTCTGGGGCCAACGTCCTGGCTTTC. Full variable domain (outside the CDR3, taken from reference TRBV2 and TRBJ2-6): EPEVTQTPSHQVTQMGQEVILRCVPISNHLYFYWYRQILGQKVEFLVSFYNNEISEKSEIFDDQFSVERPDGSNFTLKIRSTKLEDSAMYFCASRENRASGANVLAFGAGSRLTVL.